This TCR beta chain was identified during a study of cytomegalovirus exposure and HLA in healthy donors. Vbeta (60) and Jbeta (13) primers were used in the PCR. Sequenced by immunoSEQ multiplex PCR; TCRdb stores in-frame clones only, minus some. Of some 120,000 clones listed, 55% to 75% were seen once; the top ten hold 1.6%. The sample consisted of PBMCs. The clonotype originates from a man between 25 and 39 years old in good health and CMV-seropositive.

The CDR3 protein is CASSSLGGDSPLHF. The CDR3 bases are TGTGCCAGCAGCTCATTGGGGGGGGATTCACCCCTCCACTTT. The V call is TRBV2, the J call TRBJ1-6, with TRBD1 as a possible D gene (5 bases). The length of the CDR3 is 14 residues. V lost 6 bases and J lost 8, with 14 bases in between. The germline gives CDR1 SNHLY, CDR2 FYNNEI.